The 31 T cell receptor beta chains below were found in one sample sequenced in a study of shared clonotypes between healthy human individuals. TCRdb's copy holds only in-frame clones and misses some; the assay was immunoSEQ multiplex PCR. The sample yields over 300,000 clones, over 75% seen once. The sequencing input was memory CD8+ T cells sorted from blood. Subset of the sample: CD45RO+ cells pooled with CCR7-negative TemRA cells. Source of these receptors: a man aged 18 to 35 in good health.

The chain uses TRBV19 and TRBJ1-1, with 9 nucleotides matching TRBD1. Germline V lookup: CDR1 LNHDA, CDR2 SQIVND (reference sequence). The trim removed 6 bases at V and 0 bases at J, leaving 2 bases unmatched. CDR3 length equals 14 residues. CDR3 sequence: CASRWDRVNTEAFF. CDR3 DNA: TGTGCCAGTAGGTGGGACAGGGTGAACACTGAAGCTTTCTTT. The full variable domain, in which reference TRBV19 and TRBJ1-1 provide the parts outside the CDR3, is DGGITQSPKYLFRKEGQNVTLSCEQNLNHDAMYWYRQDPGQGLRLIYYSQIVNDFQKGDIAEGYSVSREKKESFPLTVTSAQKNPTAFYLCASRWDRVNTEAFFGQGTRLTVV.

As concerns this clone: Within the sample, other DNA sequences also encode this same CDR3. The V gene is TRBV25-1, the J gene TRBJ2-2; D gene unclear. The CDR3 extends over 11 amino acids. Per the germline V gene, CDR1 is MGHDK and CDR2 is SYGVNS. Deletions cut 4 bases from V and 5 bases from J, with 2 bases between. The CDR3 reads CASSVTGELFF. The CDR3 bases are TGTGCCAGCAGTGTTACCGGGGAGCTGTTTTTT.

The chain has TRBV2 and TRBJ2-7; D may be TRBD2 (6 bases). CDR3 length: 15 amino acids. CDR1 is SNHLY, CDR2 FYNNEI, per germline. The V gene lost 5 bases and the J gene lost 0 bases, with 14 bases spanning the gap. In nucleotides, the CDR3 is TGTGCCAGCAGTAACCCCCGGGACTTCTCCTACGAGCAGTACTTC. It codes for CASSNPRDFSYEQYF.

The CDR3 nucleotides read TGTGCTAGCGGGGGGGCATCCCTCTACGAGCAGTACTTC. This codes for CASGGASLYEQYF. The V and J genes are TRBV7-7 and TRBJ2-7; TRBD2 aligns across 11 bases. The CDR3 contains 13 residues. CDR1 is SSHAT, CDR2 FNYEAQ, per germline (reference sequence).

The chain employs TRBV4-1 and TRBJ2-7; D is unresolved. V lost 0 bases, J lost 2 bases, and 11 bases lay in between. Germline loops: CDR1 MGHRA, CDR2 YSYEKL. CDR3 size: 15 residues. CDR3 bases: TGCGCCAGCAGCCAAGACGCGAGTCCGCCCTACGAGCAGTACTTC. Protein sequence: CASSQDASPPYEQYF.

V and J are TRBV27 and TRBJ1-5, with a tentative D call TRBD1 (6 bases). The CDR3 consists of 13 residues. Trimming shortened V by 8 bases and J by 4 bases, and 12 bases separated the two germline ends. The germline V gene has CDR1 MNHEY and CDR2 SMNVEV (reference sequence). The CDR3 is CASGDTGNQPQHF. The CDR3 DNA is TGTGCCAGCGGGGATACAGGGAATCAGCCCCAGCATTTT.

V is TRBV10-3 and J is TRBJ2-7; TRBD1 matches at 9 bases. This CDR3 has 17 amino acids. In germline, CDR1 is ENHRY, CDR2 SYGVKD. V was pared by 0 bases and J by 7 bases, with 13 bases of the junction left unmatched. The CDR3 bases are TGTGCCATCAGTGAGTCTCCCATGGGACAGGGTATGGGGGAGCAGTACTTC. Encoded protein: CAISESPMGQGMGEQYF.

V is TRBV13 and J is TRBJ2-3, with a possible D match to TRBD2 (6 bases). The CDR3 sequence is 17 residues long. Trimming removed 5 bases from V and 2 bases from J, with 20 bases in between. The germline V gene has CDR1 PRHDT and CDR2 FYEKMQ (reference sequence). CDR3 loop: CASSPFGSGPYTDTQYF. DNA for the CDR3: TGTGCCAGCAGCCCCTTCGGGAGCGGACCATACACAGATACGCAGTATTTT.

This clone was observed a few times. The chain carries TRBV19 and TRBJ2-7; TRBD2 matches 7 bases. The germline CDR1 and CDR2 sequences are LNHDA and SQIVND (reference sequence). The length of the CDR3 is 13 residues. Germline trimming cut 6 bases from V and 2 bases from J; bases unmatched to any gene: 4. This CDR3 is CASSPSGAYEQYF. The CDR3, as DNA: TGTGCCAGTAGCCCTAGCGGCGCCTACGAGCAGTACTTC.

The J gene is TRBJ1-1, the V gene TRBV28, with D perhaps TRBD1 (5 bases). V was pared by 2 bases and J by 3 bases, with 19 bases between. Per germline, CDR1 MDHEN and CDR2 SYDVKM. The CDR3 spans 17 residues. In nucleotides, the CDR3 is TGTGCCAGCAGTTTAATGGTCGGGGACCAACTCTACACTGAAGCTTTCTTT. It encodes CASSLMVGDQLYTEAFF.

The rearrangement joins TRBV2 to TRBJ2-7; 8 nucleotides line up with TRBD1. J lost 6 bases, V lost 3 bases, and 7 bases had no gene match. The CDR3 has 14 amino acids. From germline, CDR1 is SNHLY and CDR2 FYNNEI. The CDR3 bases are TGTGCCAGCAGTGATTTGACAGGGGCCGGCGAGCAGTACTTC. It encodes CASSDLTGAGEQYF.

This rearrangement joins TRBV5-3 to TRBJ2-1; D not certain. TRBV5-3 has ORF status, its function being uncertain. This CDR3 is 13 amino acids long. V shed 4 bases and J shed 5 bases, with 10 bases lying between them. The CDR3 region is CARSATSNNEQFF. The DNA for the CDR3 is TGTGCCAGAAGCGCGACTTCGAACAATGAGCAGTTCTTC.

This clone occurred many times. V gene TRBV7-3 combines with J gene TRBJ2-1, with 8 nucleotides matching TRBD1. There are 13 residues in the CDR3. Germline loops: CDR1 SGHTA, CDR2 FQGTGA. V was pared by 2 bases and J by 6 bases, with 0 bases of the junction left unmatched. The CDR3 reads CASSLQGANEQFF. CDR3 sequence (DNA): TGTGCCAGCAGCTTACAGGGGGCCAATGAGCAGTTCTTC.

The chain uses TRBV10-3 and TRBJ2-2; the D call may be TRBD1 or TRBD2 (6 bases each). V was pared by 6 bases and J by 3 bases, with 17 bases between. CDR1 is ENHRY, CDR2 SYGVKD, per germline. This CDR3 is built from 16 residues. CDR3 region: CAISRGGQFYTGELFF. CDR3 nucleotide sequence: TGTGCCATCAGCAGAGGGGGGCAGTTCTACACCGGGGAGCTGTTTTTT.

The chain combines TRBV18 with TRBJ1-1, with D hard to call. Per germline, CDR1 KGHSH and CDR2 LQKENI. The CDR3 extends over 14 amino acids. V lost 4 bases and J 6 bases, leaving 15 bases between the germline ends. CDR3 in amino acids: CASSQAVPRAEAFF. The CDR3 coding sequence is TGTGCCAGCTCACAGGCAGTACCGAGGGCTGAAGCTTTCTTT.

The chain employs TRBV10-3 and TRBJ2-3; the match to TRBD1 covers 9 bases. The V gene's germline CDR1 is ENHRY and CDR2 SYGVKD. The CDR3 length is 13 residues. CDR3 DNA sequence: TGTGCGTTATCAACAGGGGGCGCAGATACGCAGTATTTT. Its protein is CALSTGGADTQYF.

This chain uses TRBV9 with TRBJ2-7; D ambiguous. This CDR3 has 15 amino acids. CDR1 is SGDLS and CDR2 is YYNGEE in the germline V gene. Trimming removed 0 bases from V and 1 base from J, with 11 bases in between. The CDR3 loop is CASSVGVQSSYEQYF. CDR3 coding DNA: TGTGCCAGCAGCGTAGGTGTCCAGTCATCCTACGAGCAGTACTTC.

The chain uses TRBV5-6 and TRBJ1-2; D is undetermined. Germline values: CDR1 SGHDT, CDR2 YYEEEE. Trimming pared 1 base from V and 3 bases from J, leaving 10 bases between. This CDR3 has 14 residues. The CDR3 spells CASSLNTLYYGYTF. The CDR3 nucleotides are TGTGCCAGCAGCTTGAACACCCTGTACTATGGCTACACCTTC.

This chain connects TRBV18 to TRBJ1-1; D unclear. The length of the CDR3 is 17 residues. V was clipped by 0 bases and J by 1 base, with 15 bases between them. Germline V CDR1 and CDR2: KGHSH, LQKENI. Here the CDR3 reads CASSPPVRRDTNTEAFF. The CDR3 coding sequence is TGTGCCAGCTCACCACCGGTTCGGAGAGATACGAACACTGAAGCTTTCTTT. The full variable domain, with the rest looked up from reference TRBV18 and TRBJ1-1, is NAGVMQNPRHLVRRRGQEARLRCSPMKGHSHVYWYRQLPEEGLKFMVYLQKENIIDESGMPKERFSAEFPKEGPSILRIQQVVRGDSAAYFCASSPPVRRDTNTEAFFGQGTRLTVV.

This sequence joins TRBV16 and TRBJ1-2, with TRBD1 matching over 10 bases. CDR3 length: 17 amino acids. J gave up 3 bases and V 0 bases, and 7 bases lay outside the gene matches. Germline loops: CDR1 KGHSY, CDR2 FQNENV. This CDR3 reads CASSQSKDRGSYYGYTF. CDR3 coding DNA: TGTGCCAGCAGCCAATCGAAGGACAGGGGGTCCTACTATGGCTACACCTTC. The variable domain in full, with the rest retrieved from reference TRBV16 and TRBJ1-2, is GEEVAQTPKHLVRGEGQKAKLYCAPIKGHSYVFWYQQVLKNEFKFLISFQNENVFDETGMPKERFSAKCLPNSPCSLEIQATKLEDSAVYFCASSQSKDRGSYYGYTFGSGTRLTVV.

By proportion, this clone is medium-sized. The chain recombines TRBV9 with TRBJ2-7; D remains ambiguous. The CDR3 is made up of 14 amino acids. Trimming took 1 base from V and 3 from J, leaving 11 bases between them. Germline V gives CDR1 SGDLS, CDR2 YYNGEE. CDR3 DNA: TGTGCCAGCAGCGTACGTGGCCTAGACTACGAGCAGTACTTC. This codes for CASSVRGLDYEQYF.

This clone turned up a few times. The chain combines TRBV6-1 with TRBJ2-7, with D possibly called TRBD1 or TRBD2 (5 bases each). Trimming removed 2 bases at V and 5 bases at J, with 22 bases between. The CDR3 is made up of 17 amino acids. Germline lookup yields CDR1 MNHNS and CDR2 SASEGT. The CDR3 loop reads CASSEKGPPNSYDEQYF. The CDR3 DNA reads as TGTGCCAGCAGTGAAAAGGGACCCCCAAATAGTTACGACGAGCAGTACTTC.

V and J are TRBV13 and TRBJ1-1, with D hard to call. V lost 2 bases and J 1 base, leaving 17 bases between the germline ends. Germline CDR1 and CDR2: PRHDT and FYEKMQ (reference sequence). This CDR3 spans 17 amino acids. CDR3 protein: CASSLRAWTGPNTEAFF. DNA of the CDR3: TGTGCCAGCAGCTTAAGGGCCTGGACGGGTCCGAACACTGAAGCTTTCTTT.

The CDR3 bases are TGTGCCAGCAGTAACCGGGGGGTAGGGGATACGCAGTATTTT. Residues: CASSNRGVGDTQYF. This chain connects TRBV25-1 to TRBJ2-3, with 7 nucleotides matching TRBD2. The germline gives CDR1 MGHDK, CDR2 SYGVNS. The CDR3 runs to 14 residues. V dropped 5 bases and J dropped 6; count of bases not matched to a gene: 8.

The chain joins TRBV6-6 to TRBJ2-7; D is ambiguous. V was cut by 2 bases and J by 0 bases, with 11 bases left in between. From germline, CDR1 is MNHNY and CDR2 SVGAGI (reference sequence). CDR3 size: 15 residues. The CDR3 protein is CASSYDVGDSYEQYF. DNA for the CDR3: TGTGCCAGCAGTTACGACGTAGGAGACTCCTACGAGCAGTACTTC.

The chain has TRBV2 and TRBJ1-6; D is uncertain. CDR1 and CDR2 (germline): SNHLY, FYNNEI. The V and J ends lost 9 bases and 4 bases respectively, with 16 bases between them. This CDR3 region has 15 residues. The CDR3 coding sequence is TGTGCCAGGGGAAGTGGGAGAGAGTATAATTCACCCCTCCACTTT. Protein sequence: CARGSGREYNSPLHF.

This chain connects TRBV11-2 to TRBJ2-2; possibly TRBD1 for D (7 bases). V lost 2 bases and J 4 bases, leaving 14 bases between the germline ends. Looked up from germline, CDR1 is SGHAT and CDR2 is FQNNGV. The CDR3 sequence is 16 residues long. CDR3 region: CASSLPSAGGTGELFF. The CDR3 DNA is TGTGCCAGCAGCTTACCTAGCGCAGGGGGCACCGGGGAGCTGTTTTTT.

V usage is TRBV5-1 and J usage is TRBJ2-3, with D perhaps given as TRBD1 or TRBD2 (6 bases each). Germline CDR1 and CDR2: SGHRS and YFSETQ. The CDR3 has 16 amino acids. V lost 0 bases, J lost 4 bases, and 15 bases lay in between. DNA of the CDR3: TGCGCCAGCAGCTTGGAAGTGGGGGGCAGGGCAGATACGCAGTATTTT. Protein sequence: CASSLEVGGRADTQYF.

J is TRBJ1-5 and V is TRBV19; D unclear. The CDR3 consists of 13 residues. Per the germline V gene, CDR1 is LNHDA and CDR2 is SQIVND (reference sequence). Between the trimmed V and J ends, which lost 5 bases and 7 bases, there was a span of 12 bases. The CDR3 DNA is TGTGCCAGTAGTCCCCGCTCGGGGCAGCCCCAGCATTTT. The encoded protein is CASSPRSGQPQHF.

The CDR3 DNA reads as TGTGCCAGCGGACTGCCTTTACAAGAGACCCAGTACTTC. This gives the protein CASGLPLQETQYF. The chain couples TRBV25-1 to TRBJ2-5, with D maybe TRBD2 (5 bases). Germline V gene data show CDR1 as MGHDK and CDR2 as SYGVNS. Trimming left V 8 bases short and J 2 bases short, with 12 bases between. The CDR3 length is 13 residues.

V and J are TRBV7-2 and TRBJ2-7; a possible D gene is TRBD1 (6 bases). The germline V and J ends were trimmed by 6 bases and 3 bases, with 9 bases remaining between them. Germline CDR1 and CDR2: SGHTA and FQGNSA. The CDR3 has 12 residues. CDR3 bases: TGTGCCAGCAGTGACAGGTTCTACGAGCAGTACTTC. Its protein is CASSDRFYEQYF.